This T cell receptor (beta chain) was sequenced for a study of control samples from healthy donors and cancer patients. Profiled with immunoSEQ multiplex PCR; TCRdb holds only in-frame clones, not every one. The table includes around 120,000 clones, 85% to 95% detected once. The CDR3 is made up of 13 amino acids. Trimming removed 10 bases from V and 5 bases from J, with 17 bases in between. CDR1 and CDR2 from the germline V gene are MNHNY and SVGAGI (reference sequence). The clonotype was recovered from a middle-aged man with head and neck cancer. The rearrangement joins TRBV6-6 to TRBJ2-5; D perhaps matches TRBD2 (7 bases). The sequenced sample was PBMCs. The CDR3 region is CATRGGGRETQYF. The CDR3 DNA is TGTGCCACCCGGGGAGGGGGGAGGGAGACCCAGTACTTC.